The rows below give T cell receptor beta chains drawn from one sample of a study of CD8+ T cells in alopecia areata. Profiling relied on immunoSEQ multiplex PCR, and the TCRdb table lists in-frame clones only, not all of them. The repertoire holds some 100,000 clones, around 58% seen once, with around 30% in the top ten. The sample consisted of CD8+ T cells sorted from blood, taken at week 4, from a patient treated with tofacitinib. The receptor set was obtained from a human donor with alopecia areata. CDR3s include the opening cysteine and the closing phenylalanine or tryptophan. Each record gives: V gene, clone size, D gene, J gene, CDR3 protein, CDR3 DNA. The D gene is left open where the match is weak. Not all rows give a size; the values are once, few, many and, for expanded clones, a class.

>TRBV30|-|-|TRBJ2-3
CAWSAVPEDTQYF
TGTGCCTGGAGTGCAGTCCCAGAAGATACGCAGTATTTT
>TRBV4-1|few|TRBD2|TRBJ2-3
CASSHPGLAGGTDTQYF
TGCGCCAGCAGCCACCCGGGACTAGCGGGGGGGACAGATACGCAGTATTTT
>TRBV9|-|-|TRBJ1-2
CASSVNYGYTF
TGTGCCAGCAGCGTGAACTATGGCTACACCTTC
>TRBV30|-|TRBD1|TRBJ1-2
CAWEGQGLGYGYTF
TGTGCCTGGGAGGGACAGGGGTTGGGGTATGGCTACACCTTC
>TRBV15|-|-|TRBJ1-1
CATSSQHTEAFF
TGTGCCACCAGCAGCCAACACACTGAAGCTTTCTTT
>TRBV29-1|few|-|TRBJ1-1
CSVEGTVNTEAFF
TGCAGCGTTGAAGGCACAGTGAACACTGAAGCTTTCTTT
>TRBV12-5|-|-|TRBJ2-5
CASGLEDIGHLAETQYF
TGTGCTAGTGGTTTGGAAGATATCGGACATTTGGCGGAGACCCAGTACTTC
>TRBV4-1|-|-|TRBJ1-2
CASSQDPSGPGYTF
TGCGCCAGCAGCCAAGACCCGTCAGGGCCTGGCTACACCTTC
>TRBV27|-|-|TRBJ1-6
CASSLSSGPLHF
TGTGCCAGCAGTTTATCGTCAGGCCCCCTCCACTTT
>TRBV2|-|-|TRBJ1-2
CASNRDREVEGYTF
TGTGCCAGCAACAGGGATAGGGAAGTTGAAGGCTACACCTTC
>TRBV5-1|once|-|TRBJ1-5
CASSLASGGQPQHF
TGCGCCAGCAGCTTGGCTTCGGGTGGTCAGCCCCAGCATTTT
>TRBV7-2|few|-|TRBJ1-2
CASSGIPGLNYGYTF
TGTGCCAGCAGCGGAATCCCGGGACTCAACTATGGCTACACCTTC
>TRBV18|-|TRBD1|TRBJ2-7
CASSTGTGFYEQYF
TGTGCCAGCTCCACCGGGACAGGTTTCTACGAGCAGTACTTC
>TRBV11-2|-|-|TRBJ2-1
CASSLPNEQFF
TGTGCCAGCAGCTTACCGAATGAGCAGTTCTTC
>TRBV6-5|-|TRBD1|TRBJ1-2
CASTMGQGLGYTF
TGTGCCAGCACCATGGGACAGGGGCTTGGCTACACCTTC
>TRBV29-1|-|-|TRBJ2-7
CSVEEKGYEQYF
TGCAGCGTTGAAGAGAAGGGCTACGAGCAGTACTTC
>TRBV28|-|-|TRBJ2-6
CASTGANVLTF
TGTGCCAGCACTGGGGCCAACGTCCTGACTTTC
>TRBV5-1|few|-|TRBJ2-7
CASSLGPGGTYEQYF
TGCGCCAGCAGCTTGGGCCCAGGGGGGACCTACGAGCAGTACTTC
>TRBV7-9|-|-|TRBJ1-1
CASSLPPLTDEAFF
TGTGCCAGCAGCTTACCCCCTTTGACAGATGAAGCTTTCTTT
>TRBV30|-|-|TRBJ1-4
CAWSGQSRLFF
TGTGCCTGGAGTGGTCAGTCCCGACTGTTTTTT
>TRBV4-3|-|-|TRBJ2-1
CASSQDPENNEQFF
TGCGCCAGCAGCCAAGATCCGGAAAACAATGAGCAGTTCTTC
>TRBV30|-|TRBD2|TRBJ2-1
CAWSGGLAYNEQFF
TGTGCCTGGAGTGGGGGACTAGCATACAATGAGCAGTTCTTC
>TRBV29-1|once|-|TRBJ1-6
CSVEEAQVPGTPCGNSPLHF
TGCAGCGTTGAAGAAGCCCAAGTTCCGGGGACGCCGTGCGGTAATTCACCCCTCCACTTT
>TRBV30|few|-|TRBJ2-1
CAWTTFSSYNEQFF
TGTGCCTGGACGACTTTTAGCTCCTACAATGAGCAGTTCTTC
>TRBV27|-|TRBD2|TRBJ2-3
CASSLVSAGGRQDTQYF
TGTGCCAGCAGTTTAGTGTCAGCGGGGGGGCGACAAGATACGCAGTATTTT